Following are 14 T cell receptor beta chains from one sample sequenced in a study of T cell responses to AZD1222 COVID-19 vaccine. Profiling relied on immunoSEQ multiplex PCR, and the TCRdb table lists in-frame clones only, not all of them. The sample lists approximately 26,000 clones, around 90% occurring once. The sample was peripheral blood, taken on day 0 of AZD1222 vaccination. The receptors were sampled from an adult in good health.

This chain connects TRBV5-1 to TRBJ1-4; D may be TRBD1 (5 bases). V was clipped by 0 bases and J by 0 bases, with 9 bases between them. This CDR3 region has 16 residues. Germline V lookup: CDR1 SGHRS, CDR2 YFSETQ. Here the CDR3 reads CASSLEDSSTNEKLFF. The CDR3 coding sequence is TGCGCCAGCAGCTTGGAAGACAGTTCAACTAATGAAAAACTGTTTTTT.

The V gene is TRBV18, the J gene TRBJ1-1, with D possibly being TRBD1 (5 bases). The germline V and J ends were trimmed by 3 bases and 5 bases, with 16 bases remaining between them. The CDR3 is 15 residues long. CDR1 KGHSH and CDR2 LQKENI come from the germline V gene. CDR3 in DNA: TGTGCCAGCTCACCTTCCTGGGGGGAATTGACTGAAGCTTTCTTT. Residues: CASSPSWGELTEAFF.

V is TRBV4-1 and J is TRBJ1-1, with TRBD1 matching 7 bases. J lost 0 bases, V lost 4 bases, and 2 bases had no gene match. The length of the CDR3 is 14 residues. CDR1 is MGHRA, CDR2 YSYEKL, per germline. CDR3 bases: TGCGCCAGCAGCCTAGGGGGCGTGAACACTGAAGCTTTCTTT. Translating gives CASSLGGVNTEAFF.

This clone was detected only once. The chain uses TRBV6-2 or TRBV6-3 and TRBJ2-7, with 12 bases aligning to TRBD1. From germline, CDR1 is MNHEY and CDR2 SVGEGT. With 0 bases clipped from V and 0 bases from J, the junction kept 3 bases outside the gene matches. The CDR3 runs 17 residues. DNA for the CDR3: TGTGCCAGCAGTTACTCGATGGGACAGGGGGCCTCCTACGAGCAGTACTTC. This gives the protein CASSYSMGQGASYEQYF.

This chain connects TRBV5-1 to TRBJ2-1; 13 positions agree with TRBD2. Germline V gives CDR1 SGHRS, CDR2 YFSETQ. V trimming: 2 bases; J trimming: 10 bases; junction bases outside the gene matches: 6. The length of the CDR3 is 15 residues. In DNA, the CDR3 is TGCGCCAGCAGCTTAGGACTAGCGGGAGTAGGGGAGCAGTTCTTC. Amino acid sequence: CASSLGLAGVGEQFF. Full variable domain (missing parts from reference TRBV5-1 and TRBJ2-1): KAGVTQTPRYLIKTRGQQVTLSCSPISGHRSVSWYQQTPGQGLQFLFEYFSETQRNKGNFPGRFSGRQFSNSRSEMNVSTLELGDSALYLCASSLGLAGVGEQFFGPGTRLTVL.

This chain links TRBV6-7 with TRBJ2-7; either TRBD1 or TRBD2 may fit D (5 bases each). TRBV6-7 qualifies as an ORF whose function is uncertain. V lost 7 bases, J lost 4 bases, and 17 bases lay in between. This CDR3 is 14 amino acids long. The CDR3 bases are TGTGCCAGCATAAGGGACCCCCGATTATACGAGCAGTACTTC. It yields the protein CASIRDPRLYEQYF.

This chain's CDR3 is CASRRSGTALSYEQYF. CDR3 in DNA: TGTGCCAGTAGACGATCCGGGACAGCGCTCTCCTACGAGCAGTACTTC. The chain combines TRBV19 with TRBJ2-7, with 7 bases aligning to TRBD1. V lost 6 bases to trimming and J lost 0 bases; unmatched junction nucleotides: 11. CDR1 is LNHDA, CDR2 SQIVND, per germline (reference sequence). The CDR3 has 16 amino acids.

This chain links TRBV5-1 with TRBJ2-7; 10 bases are a match to TRBD2. The CDR3 totals 15 residues. V lost 2 bases, J lost 0 bases, and 2 bases stayed unmatched. Germline values: CDR1 SGHRS, CDR2 YFSETQ. The CDR3: CASSLLAGSSYEQYF. The CDR3 region has the DNA TGCGCCAGCAGCTTACTAGCGGGGAGCTCCTACGAGCAGTACTTC.

Only a few counts were recorded for this clone. This chain connects TRBV2 to TRBJ2-1; weak D call: TRBD2 (6 bases). V shed 7 bases and J shed 5 bases, with 15 bases lying between them. Germline V CDR1 and CDR2: SNHLY, FYNNEI. This CDR3 has 14 amino acids. The CDR3 region is CASNPGLKNNEQFF. CDR3 DNA sequence: TGTGCCAGCAATCCGGGACTGAAGAACAATGAGCAGTTCTTC. The entire variable domain, with the rest obtained from reference TRBV2 and TRBJ2-1, is as follows: EPEVTQTPSHQVTQMGQEVILRCVPISNHLYFYWYRQILGQKVEFLVSFYNNEISEKSEIFDDQFSVERPDGSNFTLKIRSTKLEDSAMYFCASNPGLKNNEQFFGPGTRLTVL.

V usage is TRBV28 and J usage is TRBJ1-5; TRBD1 agrees at 10 bases. Germline V gene sequence: CDR1 MDHEN, CDR2 SYDVKM. V was clipped by 7 bases and J by 7 bases; unmatched bases: 10. This CDR3 is 15 amino acids long. CDR3 bases: TGTGCCAGCACTCTTGTAGGGACAGGGGTACAGCCCCAGCATTTT. It translates to CASTLVGTGVQPQHF.

The CDR3 reads CASSQDRGTTPLHF. The CDR3 DNA reads as TGTGCCAGCAGCCAAGATAGGGGAACGACACCCCTCCACTTT. The rearrangement uses TRBV3-1 (or the pseudogene TRBV3-2) and TRBJ1-6, with D possibly being TRBD1 (5 bases). This CDR3 is 14 amino acids long. The ends were cut back, 0 bases at V and 11 bases at J, with 11 bases in the middle. CDR1 is LGHDT, CDR2 YNNKEL, per germline (reference sequence).

J is TRBJ1-6 and V is TRBV27, with D possibly being TRBD1 (5 bases). Trimming shortened V by 3 bases and J by 7 bases, and 10 bases separated the two germline ends. This CDR3 has 14 residues. The germline gives CDR1 MNHEY, CDR2 SMNVEV (reference sequence). CDR3 region: CASSFAGGNSPLHF. In DNA form, the CDR3 reads TGTGCCAGCAGTTTTGCGGGGGGGAATTCACCCCTCCACTTT.

This chain uses TRBV11-2 with TRBJ2-2; 7 bases map to TRBD2. J lost 6 bases, V lost 1 base, and 11 bases had no gene match. Germline V lookup: CDR1 SGHAT, CDR2 FQNNGV. The CDR3 has 17 amino acids. The CDR3 DNA reads as TGTGCCAGCAGCTTAGGGGGGACCGGGAGGTCGGCCGGGGAGCTGTTTTTT. Encoded protein: CASSLGGTGRSAGELFF.

V gene TRBV30 combines with J gene TRBJ1-5, with D possibly being TRBD1 (6 bases). V lost 0 bases, J lost 2 bases, and 11 bases lay in between. The CDR3 extends over 15 amino acids. Per the germline V gene, CDR1 is GTSNPN and CDR2 is SVGIG (reference sequence). CDR3 amino acids: CAWSVQGRGNQPQHF. DNA for the CDR3: TGTGCCTGGAGTGTACAGGGTAGAGGCAATCAGCCCCAGCATTTT.